Sequencing of this TCR beta chain was carried out in a study of read filtering for tumor transcriptome and immune sequencing. The trim removed 1 base at V and 2 bases at J, leaving 9 bases unmatched. The CDR3 extends over 17 amino acids. From germline, CDR1 is SGHRS and CDR2 YFSETQ. This library used 300 to 450 ng RNA and molecular barcoded adaptors spanning alpha/delta and beta/gamma chains. Using its own MiXCR run on the reads, TCRdb lists one record per CDR3 protein. The data hold 50,000 to 65,000 distinct CDR3 sequences, with roughly 19% observed a single time. This clonotype was picked up a small number of times.

Sequenced input: a population of CD138-negative cells sorted from bone marrow. This chain joins TRBV5-1 and TRBJ2-5, with TRBD2 matching 9 bases. This sequence was found in a donor at least 40 years old with multiple myeloma. For the CDR3, the DNA is TGCGCCAGCAGCTTGCTCGTTCGCGGGAGGGGGCAAGAGACCCAGTACTTC. This codes for CASSLLVRGRGQETQYF.